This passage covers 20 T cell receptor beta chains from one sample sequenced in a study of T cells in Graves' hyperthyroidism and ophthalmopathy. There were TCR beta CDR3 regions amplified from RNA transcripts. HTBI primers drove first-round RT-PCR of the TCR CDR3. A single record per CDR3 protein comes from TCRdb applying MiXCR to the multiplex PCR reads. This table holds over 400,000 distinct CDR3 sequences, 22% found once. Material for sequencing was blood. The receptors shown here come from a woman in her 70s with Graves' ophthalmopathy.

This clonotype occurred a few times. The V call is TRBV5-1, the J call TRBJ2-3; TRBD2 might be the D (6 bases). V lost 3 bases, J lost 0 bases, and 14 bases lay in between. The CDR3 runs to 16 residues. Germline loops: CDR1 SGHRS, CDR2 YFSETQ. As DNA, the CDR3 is TGCGCCAGCAGCTCCCAGGTAGCGGTAAGCACAGATACGCAGTATTTT. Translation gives CASSSQVAVSTDTQYF.

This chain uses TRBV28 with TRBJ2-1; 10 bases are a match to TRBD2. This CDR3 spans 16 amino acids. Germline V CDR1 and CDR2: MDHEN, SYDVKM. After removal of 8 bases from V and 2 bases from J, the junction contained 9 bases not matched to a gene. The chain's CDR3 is CASSSAGGWTYNEQFF. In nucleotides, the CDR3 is TGTGCCAGCTCATCAGCGGGAGGGTGGACCTACAATGAGCAGTTCTTC.

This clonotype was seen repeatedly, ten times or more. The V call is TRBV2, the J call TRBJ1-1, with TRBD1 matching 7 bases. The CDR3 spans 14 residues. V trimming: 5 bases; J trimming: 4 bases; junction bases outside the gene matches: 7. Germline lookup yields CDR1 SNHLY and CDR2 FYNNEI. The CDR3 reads CASSRRQGGTEAFF. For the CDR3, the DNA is TGTGCCAGCAGTAGACGACAGGGCGGCACTGAAGCTTTCTTT.

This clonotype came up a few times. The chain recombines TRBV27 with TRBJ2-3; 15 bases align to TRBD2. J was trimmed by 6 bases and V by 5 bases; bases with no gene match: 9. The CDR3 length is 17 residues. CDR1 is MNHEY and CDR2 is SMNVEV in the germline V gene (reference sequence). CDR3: CASSSYPGLAGGDTQYF. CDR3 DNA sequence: TGTGCCAGCAGTAGCTACCCGGGACTAGCGGGAGGTGATACGCAGTATTTT.

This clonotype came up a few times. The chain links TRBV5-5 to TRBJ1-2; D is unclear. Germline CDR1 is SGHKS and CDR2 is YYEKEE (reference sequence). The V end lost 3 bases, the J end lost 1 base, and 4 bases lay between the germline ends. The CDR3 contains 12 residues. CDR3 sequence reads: CASSYNNYGYTF. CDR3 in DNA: TGTGCCAGCAGCTACAATAACTATGGCTACACCTTC.

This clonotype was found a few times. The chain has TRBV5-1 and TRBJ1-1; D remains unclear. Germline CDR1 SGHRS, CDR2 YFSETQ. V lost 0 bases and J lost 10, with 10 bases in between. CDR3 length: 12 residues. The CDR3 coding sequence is TGCGCCAGCAGCTTGGATGAGGGCCCAGCTTTCTTT. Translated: CASSLDEGPAFF.

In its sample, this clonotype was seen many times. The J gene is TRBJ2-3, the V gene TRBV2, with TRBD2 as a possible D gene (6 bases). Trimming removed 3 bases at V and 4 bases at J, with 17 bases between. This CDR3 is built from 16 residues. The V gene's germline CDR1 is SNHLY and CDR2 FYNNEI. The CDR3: CASSDELGLVADTQYF. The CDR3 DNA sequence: TGTGCCAGCAGTGACGAGTTGGGACTTGTCGCAGATACGCAGTATTTT.

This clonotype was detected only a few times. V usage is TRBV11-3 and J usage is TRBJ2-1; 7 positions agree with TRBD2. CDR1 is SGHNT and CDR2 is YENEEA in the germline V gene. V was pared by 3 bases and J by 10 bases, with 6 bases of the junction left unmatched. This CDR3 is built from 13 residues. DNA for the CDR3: TGTGCCAGCAGCTTCACTAGCGTTGGGGAGCAGTTCTTC. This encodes CASSFTSVGEQFF.

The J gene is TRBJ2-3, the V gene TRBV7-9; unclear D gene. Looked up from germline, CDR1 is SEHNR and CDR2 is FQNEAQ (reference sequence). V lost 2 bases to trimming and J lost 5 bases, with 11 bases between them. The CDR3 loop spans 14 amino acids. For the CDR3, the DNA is TGTGCCAGCAGCTTACCCCAAGGATTAGATACGCAGTATTTT. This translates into CASSLPQGLDTQYF.

CDR3 protein: CASSPVFGAQETQYF. The CDR3 DNA is TGTGCCAGCTCACCCGTATTTGGCGCGCAAGAGACCCAGTACTTC. This chain links TRBV18 with TRBJ2-5; no definite D call. The germline V gene has CDR1 KGHSH and CDR2 LQKENI. V gave up 3 bases and J gave up 2 bases, with 13 bases separating them. This CDR3 has 15 amino acids.

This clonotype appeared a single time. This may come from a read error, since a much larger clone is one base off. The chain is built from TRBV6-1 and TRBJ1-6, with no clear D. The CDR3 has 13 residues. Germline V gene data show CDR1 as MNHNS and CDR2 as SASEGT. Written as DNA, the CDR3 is TGTGCCAGCAGTGGGTTCTATAATTCACCCCGCCACTTT. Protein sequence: CASSGFYNSPRHF.

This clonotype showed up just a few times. The CDR3 DNA is TGTGCCAGCAGCAAGACAGGTCCCTACGAGCAGTACTTC. Encoded protein: CASSKTGPYEQYF. V gene TRBV7-2 combines with J gene TRBJ2-7, with D perhaps matching TRBD1 (6 bases). The V and J ends lost 5 bases and 2 bases respectively, with 10 bases between them. The CDR3 runs 13 residues. Germline assignment: CDR1 SGHTA and CDR2 FQGNSA.

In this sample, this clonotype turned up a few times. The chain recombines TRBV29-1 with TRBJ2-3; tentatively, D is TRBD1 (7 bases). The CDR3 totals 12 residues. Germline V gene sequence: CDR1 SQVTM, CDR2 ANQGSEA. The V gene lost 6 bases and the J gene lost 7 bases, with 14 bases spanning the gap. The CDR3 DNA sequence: TGCAGCGTGGAGGAGGGACAGTATACGCAGTATTTT. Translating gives CSVEEGQYTQYF.

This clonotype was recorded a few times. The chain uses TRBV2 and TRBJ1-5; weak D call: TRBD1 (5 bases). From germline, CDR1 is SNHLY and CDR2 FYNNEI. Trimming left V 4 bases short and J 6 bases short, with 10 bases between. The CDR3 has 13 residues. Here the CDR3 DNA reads TGTGCCAGCAGTGTTGGGGGGAGTCAGCCCCAGCATTTT. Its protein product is CASSVGGSQPQHF. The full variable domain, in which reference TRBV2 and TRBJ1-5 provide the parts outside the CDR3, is EPEVTQTPSHQVTQMGQEVILRCVPISNHLYFYWYRQILGQKVEFLVSFYNNEISEKSEIFDDQFSVERPDGSNFTLKIRSTKLEDSAMYFCASSVGGSQPQHFGDGTRLSIL.

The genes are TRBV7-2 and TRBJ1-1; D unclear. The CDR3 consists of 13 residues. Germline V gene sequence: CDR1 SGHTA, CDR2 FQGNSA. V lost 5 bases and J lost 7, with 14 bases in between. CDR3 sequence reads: CASSLFGRDEAFF. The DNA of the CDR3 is TGTGCCAGCAGCCTTTTTGGTAGGGATGAAGCTTTCTTT.

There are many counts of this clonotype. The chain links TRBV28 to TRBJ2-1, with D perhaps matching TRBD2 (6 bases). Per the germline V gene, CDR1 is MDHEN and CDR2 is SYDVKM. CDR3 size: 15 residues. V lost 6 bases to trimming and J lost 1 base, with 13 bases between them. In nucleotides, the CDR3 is TGTGCCAGCAGCCTAAGCGGGCTTTCCTACAATGAGCAGTTCTTC. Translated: CASSLSGLSYNEQFF.

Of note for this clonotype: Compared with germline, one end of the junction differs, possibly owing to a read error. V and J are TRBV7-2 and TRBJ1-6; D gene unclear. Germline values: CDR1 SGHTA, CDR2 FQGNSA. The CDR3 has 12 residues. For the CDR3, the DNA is TGTGCCAGCGGCTTAAGGAATTCACCCCTCCACTTT. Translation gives CASGLRNSPLHF.

CDR3 sequence reads: CASSKPGEGWFF. DNA of the CDR3: TGTGCCAGCAGTAAACCCGGGGAGGGTTGGTTCTTC. The V and J genes are TRBV6-1 and TRBJ2-1; TRBD2 agrees at 7 bases. V lost 5 bases and J lost 15; bases outside the gene matches: 10. The CDR3 totals 12 residues. Germline values: CDR1 MNHNS, CDR2 SASEGT.

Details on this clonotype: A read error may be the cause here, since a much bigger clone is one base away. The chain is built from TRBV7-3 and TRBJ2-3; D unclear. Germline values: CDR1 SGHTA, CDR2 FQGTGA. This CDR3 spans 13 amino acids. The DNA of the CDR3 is TGTGTCAGCAGCCAGTCCGCGGTGGATACGCAGTATTTT. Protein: CVSSQSAVDTQYF.

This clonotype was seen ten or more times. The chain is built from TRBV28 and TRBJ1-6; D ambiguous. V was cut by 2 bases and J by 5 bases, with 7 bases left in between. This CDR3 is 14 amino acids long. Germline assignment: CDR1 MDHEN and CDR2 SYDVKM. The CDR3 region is CASSLGENNSPLHF. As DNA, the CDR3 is TGTGCCAGCAGTTTAGGGGAAAATAATTCACCCCTCCACTTT.